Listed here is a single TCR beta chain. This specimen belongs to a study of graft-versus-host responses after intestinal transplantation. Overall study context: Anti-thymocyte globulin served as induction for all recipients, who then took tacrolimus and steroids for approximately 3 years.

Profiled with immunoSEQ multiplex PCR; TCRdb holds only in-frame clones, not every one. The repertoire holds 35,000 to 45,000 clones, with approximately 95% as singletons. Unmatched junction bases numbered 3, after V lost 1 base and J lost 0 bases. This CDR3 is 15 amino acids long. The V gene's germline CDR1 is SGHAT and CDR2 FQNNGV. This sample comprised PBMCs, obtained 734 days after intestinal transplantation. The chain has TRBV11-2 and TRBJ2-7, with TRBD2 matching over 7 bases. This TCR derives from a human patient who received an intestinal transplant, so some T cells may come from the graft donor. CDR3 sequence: CASSLAAGDSYEQYF. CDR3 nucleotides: TGTGCCAGCAGCTTAGCGGCGGGAGACTCCTACGAGCAGTACTTC.